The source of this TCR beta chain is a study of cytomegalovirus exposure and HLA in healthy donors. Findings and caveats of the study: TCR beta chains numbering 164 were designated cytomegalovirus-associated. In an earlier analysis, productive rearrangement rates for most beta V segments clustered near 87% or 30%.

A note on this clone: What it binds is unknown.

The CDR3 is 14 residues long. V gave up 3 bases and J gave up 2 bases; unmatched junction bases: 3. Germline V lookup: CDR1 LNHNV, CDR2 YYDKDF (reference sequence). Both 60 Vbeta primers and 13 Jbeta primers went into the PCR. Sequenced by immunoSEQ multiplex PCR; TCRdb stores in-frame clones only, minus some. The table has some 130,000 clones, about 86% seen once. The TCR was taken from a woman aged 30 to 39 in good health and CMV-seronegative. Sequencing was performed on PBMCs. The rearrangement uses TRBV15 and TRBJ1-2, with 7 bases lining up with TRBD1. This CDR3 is CATSRMGQNYGYTF. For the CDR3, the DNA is TGTGCCACCAGCAGGATGGGACAGAACTATGGCTACACCTTC.